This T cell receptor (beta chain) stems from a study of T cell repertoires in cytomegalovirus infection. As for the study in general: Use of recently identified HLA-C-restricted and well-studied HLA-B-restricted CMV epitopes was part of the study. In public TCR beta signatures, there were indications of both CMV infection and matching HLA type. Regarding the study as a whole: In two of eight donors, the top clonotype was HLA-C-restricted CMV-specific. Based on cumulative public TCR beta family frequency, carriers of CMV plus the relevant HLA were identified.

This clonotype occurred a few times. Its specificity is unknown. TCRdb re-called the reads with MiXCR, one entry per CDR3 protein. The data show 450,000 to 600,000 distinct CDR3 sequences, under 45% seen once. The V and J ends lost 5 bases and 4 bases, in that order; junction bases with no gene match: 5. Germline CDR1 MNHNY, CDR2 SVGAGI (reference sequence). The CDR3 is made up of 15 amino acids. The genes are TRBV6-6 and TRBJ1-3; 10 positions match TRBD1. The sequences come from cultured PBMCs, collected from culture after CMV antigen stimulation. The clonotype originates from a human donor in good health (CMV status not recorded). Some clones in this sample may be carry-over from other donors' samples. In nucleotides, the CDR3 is TGTGCCAGCAGTGGACAGGGGGTGTCCGGAAACACCATATATTTT. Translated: CASSGQGVSGNTIYF.